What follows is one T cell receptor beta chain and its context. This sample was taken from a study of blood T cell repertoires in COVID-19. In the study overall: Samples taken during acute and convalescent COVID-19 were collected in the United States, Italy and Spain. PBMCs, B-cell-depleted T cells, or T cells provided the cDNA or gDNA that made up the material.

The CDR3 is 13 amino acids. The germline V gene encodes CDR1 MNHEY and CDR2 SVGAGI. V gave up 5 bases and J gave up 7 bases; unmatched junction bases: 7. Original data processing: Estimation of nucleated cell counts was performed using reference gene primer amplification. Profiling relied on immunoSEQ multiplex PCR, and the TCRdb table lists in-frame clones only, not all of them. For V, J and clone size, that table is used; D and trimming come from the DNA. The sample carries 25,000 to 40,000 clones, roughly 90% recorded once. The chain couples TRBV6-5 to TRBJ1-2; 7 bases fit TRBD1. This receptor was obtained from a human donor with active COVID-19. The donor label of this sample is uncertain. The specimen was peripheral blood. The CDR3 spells CASSRDRAGGYTF. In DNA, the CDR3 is TGTGCCAGCAGTCGCGACAGGGCTGGTGGCTACACCTTC.